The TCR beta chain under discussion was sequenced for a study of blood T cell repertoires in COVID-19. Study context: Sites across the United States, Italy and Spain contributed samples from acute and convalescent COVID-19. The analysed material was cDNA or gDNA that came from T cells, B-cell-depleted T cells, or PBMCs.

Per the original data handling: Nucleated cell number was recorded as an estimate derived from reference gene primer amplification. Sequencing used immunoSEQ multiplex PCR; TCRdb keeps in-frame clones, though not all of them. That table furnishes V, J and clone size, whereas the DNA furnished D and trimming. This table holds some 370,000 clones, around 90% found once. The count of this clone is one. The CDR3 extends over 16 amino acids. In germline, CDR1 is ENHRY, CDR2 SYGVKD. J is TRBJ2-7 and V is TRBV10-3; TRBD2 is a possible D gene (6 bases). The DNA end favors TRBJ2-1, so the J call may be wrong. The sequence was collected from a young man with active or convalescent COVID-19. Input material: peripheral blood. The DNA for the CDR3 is TGTGCCATCAGTGAAGACGGGAGCCACCTTTGGAATGAGCAGTTCTTC. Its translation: CAISEDGSHLWNEQFF.